This passage covers 10 T cell receptor beta chains from one sample sequenced in a study of T cell responses to AZD1222 COVID-19 vaccine listed by TCRdb under 2021. Libraries were prepared through the immunoSEQ multiplex PCR assay. This immuneACCESS table, as held by TCRdb, lists in-frame sequences with V and J called but not all clones. Of the missing ones, under half trace to an unresolved V gene in checked studies; the others have no known cause. This sample holds about 160,000 clones; 88% were observed only once. 4.3% of the sample belongs to the ten largest clones. The time point label, read with the paper, signifies: about 28 days (+/-7) after the second vaccine dose. Here the sequenced sample was peripheral blood, taken 28 days after the second AZD1222 dose. The receptors derive from an adult who received the AZD1222 COVID-19 vaccine.

The chain links TRBV29-1 to TRBJ1-1; D is unresolved. The V gene's germline CDR1 is SQVTM and CDR2 ANQGSEA. The CDR3 spans 12 residues. The V end was cut by 4 bases, the J end by 2 bases, with 8 bases between. CDR3 amino acids: CSVVGINTEAFF. Here the CDR3 DNA reads TGCAGCGTTGTGGGGATTAACACTGAAGCTTTCTTT.

This clone came up once. The rearrangement joins TRBV30 to TRBJ2-3; TRBD2 is a possible D gene (6 bases). Trimming cost V 4 bases and J 0 bases, with 8 bases left between them. The CDR3 is 13 residues long. Germline V lookup: CDR1 GTSNPN, CDR2 SVGIG (reference sequence). The CDR3 DNA is TGTGCCTGGATAGCGGCCAGCACAGATACGCAGTATTTT. This encodes CAWIAASTDTQYF.

V gene TRBV4-1 combines with J gene TRBJ1-2; no clear D. The CDR3 totals 16 residues. Trimming pared 3 bases from V and 4 bases from J, leaving 18 bases between. The V gene's germline CDR1 is MGHRA and CDR2 YSYEKL. CDR3 loop: CASSQPFSRGGYGYTF. The CDR3 DNA is TGCGCCAGCAGCCAGCCGTTCTCACGGGGAGGCTATGGCTACACCTTC.

V and J are TRBV10-3 and TRBJ2-7; D not certain. The CDR3 runs 11 residues. V was trimmed by 5 bases and J by 7 bases, leaving 9 bases between them. Germline CDR1 is ENHRY and CDR2 is SYGVKD. CDR3 DNA sequence: TGTGCCATCAGTTACGGTCGGGAGCAGTACTTC. Its translation: CAISYGREQYF.

This sequence joins TRBV9 and TRBJ1-1; no clear D. The V end was cut by 0 bases, the J end by 4 bases, with 13 bases between. The CDR3 spans 15 residues. Germline lookup yields CDR1 SGDLS and CDR2 YYNGEE. CDR3 sequence reads: CASSVDPTSGTEAFF. The CDR3 DNA is TGTGCCAGCAGCGTAGACCCAACCAGTGGCACTGAAGCTTTCTTT.

This clone has just one count. This chain links TRBV2 with TRBJ2-1, with D unclear. V lost 2 bases, J lost 6 bases, and 2 bases lay in between. The germline CDR1 and CDR2 sequences are SNHLY and FYNNEI. This CDR3 is 11 amino acids long. CDR3 in amino acids: CASSEPNEQFF. DNA of the CDR3: TGTGCCAGCAGTGAACCCAATGAGCAGTTCTTC.

The rearrangement links TRBV5-1 to TRBJ1-1; TRBD1 is a possible D gene (5 bases). Germline CDR1 reads SGHRS; CDR2 reads YFSETQ. The CDR3 is 16 amino acids. The V and J ends lost 3 bases and 5 bases respectively, with 20 bases between them. The CDR3 sequence is CASSSTGRGLGTEAFF. The CDR3 DNA is TGCGCCAGCAGCTCGACGGGGAGGGGATTGGGAACTGAAGCTTTCTTT.

The chain uses TRBV6-2 or TRBV6-3 and TRBJ2-7, with 8 bases fitting TRBD1. J was trimmed by 4 bases and V by 5 bases; bases with no gene match: 7. Per germline, CDR1 MNHEY and CDR2 SVGEGT. This CDR3 contains 14 residues. CDR3 in amino acids: CASSHQGAAYEQYF. The CDR3 DNA is TGTGCCAGCAGTCATCAGGGGGCAGCGTACGAGCAGTACTTC.

This chain connects TRBV7-2 to TRBJ1-3; D call uncertain. The V gene lost 6 bases and the J gene lost 1 base, with 7 bases spanning the gap. The CDR3 extends over 13 amino acids. The germline gives CDR1 SGHTA, CDR2 FQGNSA. CDR3 sequence: CASSISSGNTIYF. In DNA form, the CDR3 reads TGTGCCAGCAGTATTAGTTCTGGAAACACCATATATTTT.

The sample holds one count of this clone. This chain uses TRBV11-3 with TRBJ2-2; D tentatively fits TRBD1 or TRBD2 (6 bases each). The CDR3 loop spans 16 amino acids. CDR1 and CDR2 (germline): SGHNT, YENEEA. V was shortened by 4 bases and J by 3 bases, with 15 bases between the two germline ends. The CDR3 protein is CASSSRGGPYTGELFF. The CDR3 nucleotides are TGTGCCAGCAGCTCCCGTGGGGGGCCGTACACCGGGGAGCTGTTTTTT.